This T cell receptor beta chain appears in the sequencing data of a study of follicular helper T cells after annual influenza vaccination. Notes on this clone: The antigen remains undetermined.

Profiled with immunoSEQ multiplex PCR; TCRdb holds only in-frame clones, not every one. The table lists over 7,000 clones, approximately 81% of them singletons. The CDR3 extends over 12 amino acids. Per the germline V gene, CDR1 is MNHEY and CDR2 is SVGAGI. V lost 5 bases and J lost 15; bases outside the gene matches: 11. Findings and limits, study-wide: ICOS+CD38+ cTfh clonality change tracked circulating plasmablast frequency change.

The time point was: 2014-2015 season, 7 days after vaccination. Donors were community-dwelling with no influenza vaccine in the prior 6 months. Vaccine contraindications, substance abuse, HIV/AIDS, active malignancy and active illness excluded donors. The material was CXCR5+ CD38- circulating T follicular helper cells from blood, obtained 7 days after influenza vaccination. The subset denotes: circulating Tfh, non-naive CD4+CXCR5+PD-1+ (ICOS+CD38+ or ICOS-CD38-). The chain recombines TRBV6-5 with TRBJ2-3; 7 bases agree with TRBD1. The sequence was collected from an adult who received the influenza vaccine. Here the CDR3 DNA reads TGTGCCAGCAGTCCTCGGACAGGCAAGTTCTATTTT. Residues: CASSPRTGKFYF.